This record covers a single T cell receptor beta chain. Its target is unknown. Treatment defined: some 19 received Ad26.COV2.S at low or high dose, single or two shots; several received placebo; per-sample allocation not given. Sampling occurred on day 63 after the first vaccine or placebo injection. This adult donor, from Boston, was 18-55 years old. Profiled with immunoSEQ multiplex PCR; TCRdb holds only in-frame clones, not every one. The sample consists of about 400,000 clones, approximately 90% of them appearing once. The data originate from a study of Ad26.COV2.S vaccination and SARS-CoV-2 variants. The wider study: Participants got Ad26.COV2.S intramuscularly, once or twice 56 days apart.

Overall study results and limits: Participants in the vaccine arm had higher spike-specific TCR breadth; placebo recipients had lower. Breadth measured for non-spike TCRs was similar across vaccine and placebo recipients.

This TCR came from a person between 18 and 59 years old who received the Ad26.COV2.S COVID-19 vaccine or a placebo. Source: peripheral blood, taken in a trial of Ad26.COV2.S vaccine versus placebo.

DNA of the CDR3: TGTGCCAGCAGCGTTCTAGCGGGAGTGGGAAATGAGCAGTTCTTC. It yields the protein CASSVLAGVGNEQFF. The chain is built from TRBV9 and TRBJ2-1; 10 nucleotides agree with TRBD2. After removal of 2 bases from V and 7 bases from J, the junction contained 6 bases not matched to a gene. Germline CDR1 is SGDLS and CDR2 is YYNGEE. CDR3 length: 15 residues.